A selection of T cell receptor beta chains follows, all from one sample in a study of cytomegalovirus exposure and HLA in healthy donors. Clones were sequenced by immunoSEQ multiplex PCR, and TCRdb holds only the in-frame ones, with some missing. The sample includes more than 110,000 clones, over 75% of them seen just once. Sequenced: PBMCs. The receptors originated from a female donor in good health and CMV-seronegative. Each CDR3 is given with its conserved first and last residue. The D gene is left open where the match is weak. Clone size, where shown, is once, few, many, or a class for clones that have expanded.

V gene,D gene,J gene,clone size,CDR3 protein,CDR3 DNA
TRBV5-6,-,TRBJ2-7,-,CASSLRRGSPYEQYF,TGTGCCAGCAGCCTCAGGAGGGGTTCCCCATACGAGCAGTACTTC
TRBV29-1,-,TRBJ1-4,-,CSVAREAEKLFF,TGCAGCGTTGCAAGGGAGGCTGAAAAACTGTTTTTT
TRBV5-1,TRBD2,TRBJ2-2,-,CASSLEASGHGELFF,TGCGCCAGCAGCTTGGAGGCTAGCGGGCACGGGGAGCTGTTTTTT
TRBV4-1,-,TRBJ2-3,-,CASSQDPSGTDTQYF,TGCGCCAGCAGCCAAGATCCTAGCGGCACAGATACGCAGTATTTT
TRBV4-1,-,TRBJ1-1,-,CASSHKGLRVNTEAFF,TGCGCCAGCAGCCATAAGGGGTTAAGAGTGAACACTGAAGCTTTCTTT
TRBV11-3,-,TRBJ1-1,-,CASSFSVNTEAFF,TGTGCCAGCAGCTTCTCCGTGAACACTGAAGCTTTCTTT
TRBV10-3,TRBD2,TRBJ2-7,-,CAISGTSGILYEQYF,TGTGCCATCAGTGGGACTAGCGGGATTCTCTACGAGCAGTACTTC
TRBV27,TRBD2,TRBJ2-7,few,CASSLASGSYEQYF,TGTGCCAGCAGTTTAGCTAGCGGGAGTTACGAGCAGTACTTC
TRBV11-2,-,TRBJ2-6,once,CASRAAGANVLTF,TGTGCCAGCAGGGCAGCTGGGGCCAACGTCCTGACTTTC
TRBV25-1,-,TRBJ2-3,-,CASSGADTQYF,TGTGCCAGCAGCGGAGCAGATACGCAGTATTTT
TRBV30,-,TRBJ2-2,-,CAGRIGDSNTGELFF,TGTGCCGGGAGGATAGGAGACTCTAACACCGGGGAGCTGTTTTTT
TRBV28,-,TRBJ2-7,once,CASMSAYEQYF,TGTGCCAGCATGAGTGCCTACGAGCAGTACTTC